The 5 T cell receptor beta chains presented below share a single source sample, sequenced in a study of blood T cell repertoires in COVID-19. Generated by immunoSEQ multiplex PCR, the TCRdb table keeps only in-frame clones and is missing some. The sample holds 60,000 to 75,000 clones, around 80% seen once. Sequenced material: peripheral blood. The receptor set was obtained from a human donor in a cohort sampled during active COVID-19.

This clone came up once. The gene calls are TRBV5-1 and TRBJ1-1; maybe TRBD1 (5 bases). The CDR3 is 12 amino acids. From germline, CDR1 is SGHRS and CDR2 YFSETQ. V lost 4 bases and J lost 7, with 11 bases in between. The CDR3 spells CASSPPGDEAFF. The CDR3 DNA sequence: TGCGCCAGCAGCCCCCCGGGGGATGAAGCTTTCTTT.

The gene calls are TRBV5-1 and TRBJ2-3; D is unclear. The V end lost 0 bases, the J end lost 2 bases, and 4 bases lay between the germline ends. The CDR3 is 13 residues long. Germline-derived CDR1 and CDR2 are SGHRS and YFSETQ. The CDR3 nucleotides read TGCGCCAGCAGCTTGGGGCTCACAGATACGCAGTATTTT. This codes for CASSLGLTDTQYF. The full variable domain, its missing parts supplied by reference TRBV5-1 and TRBJ2-3, is KAGVTQTPRYLIKTRGQQVTLSCSPISGHRSVSWYQQTPGQGLQFLFEYFSETQRNKGNFPGRFSGRQFSNSRSEMNVSTLELGDSALYLCASSLGLTDTQYFGPGTRLTVL.

V is TRBV9 and J is TRBJ2-1, with D perhaps TRBD2 (5 bases). V lost 0 bases and J 5 bases, leaving 15 bases between the germline ends. The CDR3 consists of 16 residues. Per germline, CDR1 SGDLS and CDR2 YYNGEE. DNA of the CDR3: TGTGCCAGCAGCGTAGGACTAACCCTAAAAGACAATGAGCAGTTCTTC. This encodes CASSVGLTLKDNEQFF.

The rearrangement links TRBV24-1 to TRBJ2-7; TRBD1 matches at 8 bases. The J segment lost 5 bases and the V segment lost 3 bases, leaving 20 bases of the junction unmatched. Germline CDR1 and CDR2: KGHDR and SFDVKD. This CDR3 has 19 amino acids. The CDR3 DNA follows: TGTGCCACCAGTGATGCTACCGGGACAGGTAAGATCGGATTGCACGAGCAGTACTTC. Its translation is CATSDATGTGKIGLHEQYF.

This chain uses TRBV11-2 with TRBJ1-2, with unresolved D. Per germline, CDR1 SGHAT and CDR2 FQNNGV. The V end was cut by 5 bases, the J end by 6 bases, with 7 bases between. CDR3 size: 11 residues. The CDR3 DNA sequence: TGTGCCAGCAGCCAACAGAATGGCTACACCTTC. Residues: CASSQQNGYTF.